This TCR beta chain was identified during a study of persistence of HIV-infected CD4 T cells. The wider study: Suppressive ART had lasted a median of roughly eight years.

Overall study results and limits: Compared with CD3/CD28-stimulated cells, CMV- and Gag-responding cells showed lower TCRbeta richness.

Cells were stimulated nonspecifically with anti-CD3/anti-CD28 magnetic beads. CD4+ T cells upregulating both CD40 ligand and CD69 were sorted as responding cells. This CDR3 has 16 residues. CDR1 is ENHRY and CDR2 is SYGVKD in the germline V gene. V was cut by 0 bases and J by 0 bases, with 9 bases left in between. In regard to this clone: Its antigen is currently unknown.

Sequencing used immunoSEQ version 4 in survey mode. Assay: immunoSEQ multiplex PCR; the TCRdb copy retains only in-frame clones and omits some. The data contain some 45,000 clones, roughly 90% of them singletons. The sample in question was CD4+ T cells sorted from PBMCs after approximately 19-hour stimulation, obtained from a patient who received antiretroviral therapy. V is TRBV10-3 and J is TRBJ1-3; D is unresolved. The clonotype originates from an adult woman with HIV who was CMV-seropositive. The DNA for the CDR3 is TGTGCCATCAGTGAGTCTCGGGTGGCCTCTGGAAACACCATATATTTT. It translates to CAISESRVASGNTIYF.